This TCR beta chain was identified during a study of T cells in Graves' hyperthyroidism and ophthalmopathy (dated by TCRdb to between 2018 and 2021). Describing the broader study: Peripheral blood samples were taken at initial diagnosis, before any treatment was given. A discovery cohort of around 100 patients, approximately 45 with Graves' ophthalmopathy and 55 to 60 with stable Graves' hyperthyroidism, was used to find distinguishing TCR V-J signatures. Prospective prediction of ophthalmopathy was tested in an independent validation cohort of some 19 hyperthyroidism patients and approximately 17 patients who later progressed to ophthalmopathy. The approximately 98 discovery patients were randomly divided into training and test sets at a 7:3 ratio. The study also compared thyroid tissue and blood T-cell repertoires from a handful of Graves' hyperthyroidism patients. Once sampling was done, hyperthyroidism patients were given methimazole at a starting dose of 30 mg daily, whereas ophthalmopathy patients were given high-dose intravenous methylprednisolone. The paper describes TCR Vbeta CDR3 sequencing of fewer than 150 peripheral blood samples, made up of fewer than 50 ophthalmopathy patients, more than 70 hyperthyroidism patients and around 17 progressor patients.

The TCR beta CDR3 regions were amplified from RNA transcripts. The TCR CDR3 was subjected to a first round of RT-PCR using the HTBI primer set and the Qiagen OneStep RT-PCR kit. A second multiplex PCR round built the libraries, followed by size selection and purification. Libraries were sequenced paired-end with 100 bp reads on an Illumina HiSeq2000. In the authors' own workflow: SOAPnuke was used to process the raw data, throwing out any read that contained adapters or uncalled bases, had a mean Phred below 15, or lacked an exact constant-primer or identifier match. High-quality paired reads were merged using COPE v1.2.5, and each unique nucleotide sequence was defined as a clonotype. Clonotypes were aligned to IMGT TRBV, TRBD and TRBJ reference segments using MiTCR v1.1. The analysis included only V-J combinations with a frequency above 0.0001, which together covered 98% to 99.2% of the repertoires. A TCS score was defined as the ratio of F50 (clonal expansion) to E x V (chaos), with BLOSUM62-based TCRdist applied between CDR3 peptides within each V-J. Welch's t-statistics and random forest reduced around 550 V-J features to about 13, which were used in a naive Bayes classifier (R e1071). The public reads were quality trimmed at Q25 with fastp and then assembled into clones with MiXCR by TCRdb, keeping productive beta chains. Identical CDR3 proteins give one entry, which carries the most common genes and DNA. The V and J calls were determined by TCRdb, not by the authors. For this sample there are 700,000 or so distinct CDR3 sequences; about a sixth appear just once. The top ten clonotypes cover around 8.1% of the sample.

There are 15 amino acids in the CDR3, from cysteine to phenylalanine inclusive. Kept here is only the CDR3 DNA, which spans 45 bases and is read in frame from base 1. Trimming removed 1 base from V and 2 bases from J, leaving 12 bases between the germline ends. CDR1 is given as DFQATT and CDR2 as SNEGSKA, both from the germline V gene (reference sequence). Points on this clonotype: The antigen it binds to is not known. No qualities accompany the bases; no much larger clone lies one base away.

Stable Graves' hyperthyroidism was defined as the absence of progression to ophthalmopathy over 18 months of follow-up. The hyperthyroidism patients were between 18 and 65 years old and newly diagnosed, with a disease duration of less than 2 months. Patients with uncontrolled infections, other autoimmune diseases, pregnancy or lactation were excluded. Clinical symptoms, serum thyroxine and TRAb, thyroid ultrasound, and orbital computed tomography formed the basis for the diagnoses. Ficoll-Paque density gradient centrifugation was used to isolate PBMCs from 9.5 to 10 ml of fresh peripheral blood. Total RNA was extracted using Trizol reagent, and RNA quality was assessed on an Agilent 2100 Bioanalyzer. Results the study describes overall, beyond this receptor: No statistical method was used to fix the sample size in advance, and group allocation was not hidden from the investigators. A model built on a 13 V-J signature distinguished ophthalmopathy from stable hyperthyroidism, reaching roughly 88% sensitivity and around 81% specificity in cross-validation and 80%/75% in testing. Blood samples also contained most of the expanded thyroid clonotypes (frequency above 0.001), which suggests that blood repertoires may reflect thyroid immune responses. In validation, the model predicted progression to ophthalmopathy a median of about 6 months before onset, with 70% to 71% sensitivity and nearly 75% specificity.

The chain links TRBV20-1 with TRBJ2-4; possibly the D gene is TRBD2, per 6 matching bases. The origin of this receptor is a man younger than 35 with Graves' hyperthyroidism. The specimen was blood. The DNA sequence reads TGCAGTGCTAGAGGGGTGGAGGGGACCAAAAACATTCAGTACTTC. It encodes CSARGVEGTKNIQYF.